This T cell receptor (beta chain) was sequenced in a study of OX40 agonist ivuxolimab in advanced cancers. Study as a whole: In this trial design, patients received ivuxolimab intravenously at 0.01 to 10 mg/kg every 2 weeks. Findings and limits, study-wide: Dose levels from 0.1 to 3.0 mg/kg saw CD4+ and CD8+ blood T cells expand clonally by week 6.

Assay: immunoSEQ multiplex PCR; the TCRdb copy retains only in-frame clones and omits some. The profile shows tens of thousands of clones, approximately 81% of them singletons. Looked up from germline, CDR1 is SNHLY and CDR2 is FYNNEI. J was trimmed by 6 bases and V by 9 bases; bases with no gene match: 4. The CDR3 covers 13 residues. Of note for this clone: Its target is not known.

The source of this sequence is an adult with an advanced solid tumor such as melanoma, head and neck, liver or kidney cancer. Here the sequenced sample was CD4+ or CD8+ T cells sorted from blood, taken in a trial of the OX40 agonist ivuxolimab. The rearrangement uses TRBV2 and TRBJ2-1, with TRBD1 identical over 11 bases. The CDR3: CARAGTGGNEQFF. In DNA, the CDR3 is TGTGCCAGGGCCGGGACAGGGGGCAATGAGCAGTTCTTC.